The source of this T cell receptor (beta chain) is a study of blood T cell repertoires in COVID-19. As originally analysed: Nucleated cell counts were estimated from reference gene primer amplification. Profiled with immunoSEQ multiplex PCR; TCRdb holds only in-frame clones, not every one. D and trimming come from the DNA, and the V and J calls and clone size come from that table. This sample carries just under 150,000 clones, approximately 90% of them seen once, and the ten largest clones take 1.5% to 2%. The trim removed 0 bases at V and 0 bases at J, leaving 5 bases unmatched. The germline CDR1 and CDR2 sequences are MNHEY and SVGEGT. The CDR3 length is 16 residues.

This sequence joins TRBV6-2 or TRBV6-3 and TRBJ2-7; TRBD2 matches 7 bases. Sequences were obtained from peripheral blood. The source is a human donor in a cohort sampled during active COVID-19. DNA for the CDR3: TGTGCCAGCAGTTACTCGGGAGGGGCCAGCTCCTACGAGCAGTACTTC. This translates into CASSYSGGASSYEQYF.